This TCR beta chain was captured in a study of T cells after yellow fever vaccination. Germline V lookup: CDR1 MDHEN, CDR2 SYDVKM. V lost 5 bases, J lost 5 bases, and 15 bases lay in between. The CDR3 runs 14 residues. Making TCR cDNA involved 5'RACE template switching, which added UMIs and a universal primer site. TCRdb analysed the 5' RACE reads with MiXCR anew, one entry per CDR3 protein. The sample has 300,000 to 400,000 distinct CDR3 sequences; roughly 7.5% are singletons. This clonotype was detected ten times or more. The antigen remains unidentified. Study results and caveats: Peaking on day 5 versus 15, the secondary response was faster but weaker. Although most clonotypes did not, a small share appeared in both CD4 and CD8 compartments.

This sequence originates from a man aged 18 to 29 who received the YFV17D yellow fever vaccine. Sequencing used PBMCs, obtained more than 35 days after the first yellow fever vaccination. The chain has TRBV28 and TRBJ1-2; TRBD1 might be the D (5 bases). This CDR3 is CASSGPGETYGYTF. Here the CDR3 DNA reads TGTGCCAGCAGTGGGCCGGGGGAGACATATGGCTACACCTTC.